The clone carrying this T cell receptor beta chain was detected only once. The sample originates from a study of blood T cell repertoires in COVID-19. The wider study: From the United States, Italy and Spain came samples of acute and convalescent COVID-19. From T cells, B-cell-depleted T cells, or PBMCs came the material, which was cDNA or gDNA.

Original methodology: Estimation of nucleated cell counts was performed using reference gene primer amplification. The protocol was immunoSEQ multiplex PCR, while the TCRdb copy is restricted to in-frame clones and leaves out a portion. V, J and clone size were drawn from that table, and D and trimming were deduced from the DNA. The sample includes about 240,000 clones, around four fifths seen only once; the top ten take around 6.4%. Material for sequencing was peripheral blood. This TCR was sampled from a woman in her fifties or sixties with active or convalescent COVID-19.

The CDR3 loop reads CASSSGQIVSGNTIYF. DNA of the CDR3: TGTGCCAGTAGCTCGGGACAGATTGTCTCTGGAAACACCATATATTTT. The gene calls are TRBV19 and TRBJ1-3, with 7 nucleotides matching TRBD1. Germline V gives CDR1 LNHDA, CDR2 SQIVND (reference sequence). The junction had 8 bases not matched to a gene; V was cut back by 6 bases and J by 0 bases. The CDR3 loop spans 16 amino acids.